The 18 T cell receptor beta chains reported below all come from one sample, sequenced in a study of blood T cells in healthy people across ages. It was with a sample-barcoded 5' primer and a J-beta primer mix that a second PCR of roughly 7 to 12 cycles was run. TCRdb called the 5' RACE reads again in MiXCR, with one record for every CDR3 protein. The sample lists approximately 1,000,000 distinct CDR3 sequences, 35% to 40% occurring once. Sequencing was carried out using blood. Source of these receptors: a man younger than 35 in good health.

Turning to this clonotype: The junction differs from germline at one of its ends, possibly a read error. The chain couples TRBV20-1 to TRBJ2-3, with TRBD1 identical over 9 bases. This CDR3 is 15 amino acids long. The germline CDR1 and CDR2 sequences are DFQATT and SNEGSKA (reference sequence). CDR3 loop: CSAMPGQGLTDTKYF. The CDR3 DNA is TGCAGTGCTATGCCGGGACAGGGCTTGACAGATACGAAGTATTTT.

About this clonotype: Its ends do not fully match the called genes, so a read error is possible. The V gene is TRBV19, the J gene TRBJ2-7; TRBD1 matches 7 bases. The CDR3 consists of 13 residues. The germline CDR1 and CDR2 sequences are LNHDA and SQIVND (reference sequence). Written as DNA, the CDR3 is TGTGCCAGTACCGGGACAGACTCCTACGGGCAGTACTTC. It specifies CASTGTDSYGQYF.

This chain uses TRBV7-3 with TRBJ2-3, with 9 bases that match TRBD1. This CDR3 is built from 18 residues. Germline V lookup: CDR1 SGHTA, CDR2 FQGTGA. V was pared by 5 bases and J by 6 bases, with 18 bases of the junction left unmatched. The chain's CDR3 is CASSPGTVGQGNWDTQYF. CDR3 nucleotides: TGTGCCAGCAGCCCCGGAACGGTGGGACAGGGTAACTGGGATACGCAGTATTTT.

This clonotype was counted a single time. This sequence joins TRBV7-8 and TRBJ2-5, with D possibly matching TRBD2 (7 bases). Deletions cut 3 bases from V and 5 bases from J, with 22 bases between. Germline V gene lookup returns CDR1 SGHVS and CDR2 FQNEAQ. The CDR3 loop spans 17 amino acids. This CDR3 is CASSFQPVGGLIETQYF. The CDR3 DNA follows: TGTGCCAGCAGCTTCCAACCGGTGGGGGGGCTCATCGAGACCCAGTACTTC. Supplemented by reference TRBV7-8 and TRBJ2-5, the full variable domain reads GAGVSQSPRYKVAKRGQDVALRCDPISGHVSLFWYQQALGQGPEFLTYFQNEAQLDKSGLPSDRFFAERPEGSVSTLKIQRTQQEDSAVYLCASSFQPVGGLIETQYFGPGTRLLVL.

The chain combines TRBV6-6 with TRBJ1-1; no firm D call. This CDR3 is 15 amino acids long. The germline V gene has CDR1 MNHNY and CDR2 SVGAGI (reference sequence). Trimming shortened V by 8 bases and J by 0 bases, and 16 bases separated the two germline ends. The CDR3 nucleotides are TGTGCCAGCCGGCAGGAGCGGATAGTGAACACTGAAGCTTTCTTT. As protein: CASRQERIVNTEAFF.

Comments on this clonotype: A junction end diverges from the germline sequence, so it may reflect a read error. The chain links TRBV27 to TRBJ1-2; maybe TRBD1 (5 bases). CDR3 length: 13 amino acids. Germline V gene data show CDR1 as MNHEY and CDR2 as SMNVEV (reference sequence). CDR3 bases: TGTGCCGGCAGTTTCTCAGGGACCTATGGCTACACCTTC. This codes for CAGSFSGTYGYTF.

This clonotype was seen a single time. The conserved final phenylalanine or tryptophan is absent from the CDR3, which likely points to a read error. This chain connects TRBV20-1 to TRBJ2-1, with TRBD1 matching over 7 bases. The CDR3 sequence is 16 residues long. V lost 0 bases, J lost 8 bases, and 13 bases stayed unmatched. The germline V gene has CDR1 DFQATT and CDR2 SNEGSKA (reference sequence). The CDR3 loop reads CSARDQGVKGSHEQFS. The CDR3 DNA follows: TGCAGTGCTAGAGATCAGGGGGTCAAAGGGTCCCATGAGCAGTTCTCC.

The sample holds a few counts of this clonotype. The chain links TRBV7-9 to TRBJ2-1, with 7 bases that match TRBD1. The CDR3 length is 15 residues. The trim removed 4 bases at V and 6 bases at J, leaving 9 bases unmatched. Germline V gives CDR1 SEHNR, CDR2 FQNEAQ (reference sequence). The CDR3 DNA follows: TGTGCCAGCAGCTCTAAACAGGGGTTAGGCAATGAGCAGTTCTTC. Translation: CASSSKQGLGNEQFF.

This clonotype was recorded a few times. The rearrangement uses TRBV6-1 and TRBJ2-3; 7 positions match TRBD2. This CDR3 region has 15 residues. CDR1 and CDR2 from the germline V gene are MNHNS and SASEGT. The V segment lost 4 bases and the J segment 3 bases; nucleotides outside the gene matches: 7. Here the CDR3 reads CASSGPTSMTDTQYF. DNA for the CDR3: TGTGCCAGCAGTGGGCCGACTAGCATGACAGATACGCAGTATTTT.

V gene TRBV28 combines with J gene TRBJ1-1, with 9 bases that match TRBD1. Germline V lookup: CDR1 MDHEN, CDR2 SYDVKM. V lost 6 bases, J lost 5 bases, and 10 bases stayed unmatched. The CDR3 contains 15 residues. The CDR3 bases are TGTGCCAGCAGCCCACCCGGGACAGGGCGAACTGAAGCTTTCTTT. Protein: CASSPPGTGRTEAFF.

V is TRBV9 and J is TRBJ2-5; 7 nucleotides line up with TRBD2. This CDR3 contains 15 residues. V lost 3 bases, J lost 0 bases, and 5 bases stayed unmatched. CDR1 is SGDLS, CDR2 YYNGEE, per germline. The CDR3 DNA is TGTGCCAGCAGCGAGGCCGGGACTAACCAAGAGACCCAGTACTTC. Translated: CASSEAGTNQETQYF. The whole variable domain, filled in from reference TRBV9 and TRBJ2-5, reads DSGVTQTPKHLITATGQRVTLRCSPRSGDLSVYWYQQSLDQGLQFLIQYYNGEERAKGNILERFSAQQFPDLHSELNLSSLELGDSALYFCASSEAGTNQETQYFGPGTRLLVL.

The chain joins TRBV27 to TRBJ1-2; TRBD1 matches at 9 bases. This CDR3 is 16 amino acids long. Per the germline V gene, CDR1 is MNHEY and CDR2 is SMNVEV (reference sequence). V dropped 6 bases and J dropped 6; count of bases not matched to a gene: 14. CDR3 loop: CASSPFIIQGANGYTF. The CDR3 region has the DNA TGTGCCAGCAGCCCCTTTATCATACAGGGGGCTAATGGCTACACCTTC.

This clonotype was detected only a few times. The chain is built from TRBV4-3 and TRBJ1-2; D call uncertain. This CDR3 region has 13 residues. The germline CDR1 and CDR2 sequences are LGHNA and YSLEER. Between the trimmed V and J ends, which lost 0 bases and 8 bases, there was a span of 10 bases. The CDR3 DNA reads as TGCGCCAGCAGCCAAGAGACGTCCGAGGGCTACACCTTC. The encoded protein is CASSQETSEGYTF.

The gene calls are TRBV5-5 and TRBJ2-3, with 10 bases aligning to TRBD2. The CDR3 totals 18 residues. Unmatched junction bases numbered 9, after V lost 0 bases and J lost 2 bases. Germline V gene data show CDR1 as SGHKS and CDR2 as YYEKEE (reference sequence). CDR3 region: CASSLGSGGPFLTDTQYF. In DNA form, the CDR3 reads TGTGCCAGCAGCTTGGGTAGCGGGGGGCCTTTCCTCACAGATACGCAGTATTTT.

The V call is TRBV4-3, the J call TRBJ1-1; no clear D gene. CDR3 length equals 14 residues. From germline, CDR1 is LGHNA and CDR2 YSLEER. The V end lost 0 bases, the J end lost 6 bases, and 11 bases lay between the germline ends. CDR3 in amino acids: CASSQDPGRAEAFF. The CDR3 DNA reads as TGCGCCAGCAGCCAAGACCCCGGGCGCGCTGAAGCTTTCTTT.

This clonotype was seen a handful of times. V and J are TRBV7-9 and TRBJ2-1; D is ambiguous. The V gene lost 2 bases and the J gene lost 7 bases, with 12 bases spanning the gap. The CDR3 length is 14 residues. Per the germline V gene, CDR1 is SEHNR and CDR2 is FQNEAQ (reference sequence). The CDR3 bases are TGTGCCAGCAGCTTACTTACAATCCGAAATGAGCAGTTCTTC. Translated, it gives CASSLLTIRNEQFF.

V gene TRBV20-1 combines with J gene TRBJ1-5; TRBD1 is a possible D gene (5 bases). Trimming removed 0 bases at V and 7 bases at J, with 16 bases between. The CDR3 sequence is 15 residues long. Germline V gene sequence: CDR1 DFQATT, CDR2 SNEGSKA (reference sequence). The CDR3, as DNA: TGCAGTGCTAGAGATGGACTGAACAGGAAGCAGCCCCAGCATTTT. It is translated as CSARDGLNRKQPQHF.

There are a few counts of this clonotype. The genes are TRBV18 and TRBJ2-3; no definite D call. Germline CDR1 is KGHSH and CDR2 is LQKENI. Trimming pared 5 bases from V and 0 bases from J, leaving 9 bases between. The CDR3 is 14 residues long. CDR3 bases: TGTGCCAGCTCATCTACCCTAAGCACAGATACGCAGTATTTT. Its translation is CASSSTLSTDTQYF.